The clone carrying this TCR beta chain was recorded once. Antigen unknown. The data are from a study of CD8+ T cells in alopecia areata. Regarding the study as a whole: Resident alphabeta T-cell populations of normal skin are likewise subject to sequencing in scalp samples.

The CDR3 contains 13 residues. Trimming stripped 4 bases from V and 7 bases from J, with 15 bases between. Germline loops: CDR1 SGHRS, CDR2 YFSETQ. Extracted RNA was reverse transcribed, and the resulting cDNA served as sequencing template. TCRdb's table, derived via immunoSEQ multiplex PCR, lists solely in-frame clones and lacks some. The top ten clones hold over 3% of a sample with about 200,000 clones, 50% to 60% of them seen once. Treatment given: oral pan-JAK inhibitor, 5-10 mg twice daily. The chain links TRBV5-1 to TRBJ2-7; D tentatively reads TRBD1 or TRBD2 (6 bases each). The clonotype comes from a human donor with alopecia areata. Here the sequenced sample was CD4+ T cells sorted from blood, taken at week 4, from a patient treated with tofacitinib. CDR3 sequence: CASSLQGRREQYF. In nucleotides, the CDR3 is TGCGCCAGCAGCCTTCAGGGGAGGCGAGAGCAGTACTTC.